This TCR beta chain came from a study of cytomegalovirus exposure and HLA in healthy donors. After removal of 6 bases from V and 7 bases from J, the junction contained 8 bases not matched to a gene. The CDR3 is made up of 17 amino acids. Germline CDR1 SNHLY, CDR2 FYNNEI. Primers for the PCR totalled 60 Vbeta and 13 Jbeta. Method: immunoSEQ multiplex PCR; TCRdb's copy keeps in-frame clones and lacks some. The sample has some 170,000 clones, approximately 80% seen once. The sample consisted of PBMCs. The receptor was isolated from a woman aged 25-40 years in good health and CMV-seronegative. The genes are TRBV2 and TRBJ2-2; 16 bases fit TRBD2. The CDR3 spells CASRGLAGGIGGGELFF. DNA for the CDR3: TGTGCCAGCAGGGGACTAGCGGGAGGGATTGGAGGCGGGGAGCTGTTTTTT. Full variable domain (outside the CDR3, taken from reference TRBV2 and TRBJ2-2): EPEVTQTPSHQVTQMGQEVILRCVPISNHLYFYWYRQILGQKVEFLVSFYNNEISEKSEIFDDQFSVERPDGSNFTLKIRSTKLEDSAMYFCASRGLAGGIGGGELFFGEGSRLTVL.